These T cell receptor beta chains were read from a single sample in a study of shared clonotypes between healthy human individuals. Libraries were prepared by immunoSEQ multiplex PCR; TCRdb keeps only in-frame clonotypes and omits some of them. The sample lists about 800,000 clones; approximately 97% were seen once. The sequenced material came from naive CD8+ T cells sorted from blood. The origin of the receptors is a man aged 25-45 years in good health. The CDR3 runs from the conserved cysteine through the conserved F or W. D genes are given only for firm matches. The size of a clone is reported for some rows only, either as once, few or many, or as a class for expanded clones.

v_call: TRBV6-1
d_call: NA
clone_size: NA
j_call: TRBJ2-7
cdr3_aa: CASSAAAYEAEQYF
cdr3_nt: TGTGCCAGCAGTGCGGCAGCGTATGAGGCCGAGCAGTACTTC

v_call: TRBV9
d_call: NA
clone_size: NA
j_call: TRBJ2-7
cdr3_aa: CASSVDQGYEQYF
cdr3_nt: TGTGCCAGCAGCGTAGACCAGGGCTACGAGCAGTACTTC

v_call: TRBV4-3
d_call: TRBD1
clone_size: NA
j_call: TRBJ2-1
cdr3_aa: CASSRFQGALNEQFF
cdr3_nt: TGCGCCAGCAGCCGATTCCAGGGGGCTTTAAATGAGCAGTTCTTC

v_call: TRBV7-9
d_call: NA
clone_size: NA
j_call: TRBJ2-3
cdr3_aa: CASSSLTPDTQYF
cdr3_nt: TGTGCCAGCAGCTCCTTGACCCCAGATACGCAGTATTTT

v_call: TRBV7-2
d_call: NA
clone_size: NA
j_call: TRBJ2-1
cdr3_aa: CASSLGLGGGYEQFF
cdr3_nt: TGTGCCAGCAGCTTAGGACTTGGTGGGGGGTATGAGCAGTTCTTC

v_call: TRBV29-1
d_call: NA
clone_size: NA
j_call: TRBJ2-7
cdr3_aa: CSVGLKGVSYEQYF
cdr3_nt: TGCAGCGTTGGCCTAAAGGGAGTCTCCTACGAGCAGTACTTC

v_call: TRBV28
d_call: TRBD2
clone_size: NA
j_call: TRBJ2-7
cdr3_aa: CASSHRTSGIYEQYF
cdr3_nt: TGTGCCAGCAGTCACCGGACTAGCGGGATCTACGAGCAGTACTTC

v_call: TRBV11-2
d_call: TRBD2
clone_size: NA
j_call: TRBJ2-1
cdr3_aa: CASSSTSGGDNEQFF
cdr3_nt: TGTGCCAGCAGCTCTACTAGCGGGGGCGACAATGAGCAGTTCTTC

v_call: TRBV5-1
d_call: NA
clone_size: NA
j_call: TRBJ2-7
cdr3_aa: CASSSADRLNYEQYF
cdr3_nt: TGCGCCAGCAGCTCGGCCGACCGTCTTAACTACGAGCAGTACTTC

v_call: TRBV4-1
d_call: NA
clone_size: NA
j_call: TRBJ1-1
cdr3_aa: CASSQDGATEAFF
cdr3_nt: TGCGCCAGCAGCCAAGATGGGGCCACTGAAGCTTTCTTT

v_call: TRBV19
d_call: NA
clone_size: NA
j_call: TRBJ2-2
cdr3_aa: CASSIVLDSPNTGELFF
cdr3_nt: TGTGCCAGTAGTATCGTTTTGGACAGTCCGAACACCGGGGAGCTGTTTTTT

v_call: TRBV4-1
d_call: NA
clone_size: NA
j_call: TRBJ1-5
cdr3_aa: CASSNEEPLAPQHF
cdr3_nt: TGCGCCAGCAGCAACGAGGAACCCTTGGCTCCCCAGCATTTT

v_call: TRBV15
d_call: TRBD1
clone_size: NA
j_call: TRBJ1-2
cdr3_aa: CATSSPDRAFYGYTF
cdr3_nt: TGTGCCACCAGCAGTCCGGACAGGGCCTTTTATGGCTACACCTTC

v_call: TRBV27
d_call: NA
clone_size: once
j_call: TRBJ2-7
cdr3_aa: CASGDHAYEQYF
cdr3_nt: TGTGCCAGCGGGGATCACGCCTACGAGCAGTACTTC

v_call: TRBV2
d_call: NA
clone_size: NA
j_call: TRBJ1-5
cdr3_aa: CASSEGGLRGQPQHF
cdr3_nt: TGTGCCAGCAGTGAAGGCGGTCTAAGAGGACAGCCCCAGCATTTT

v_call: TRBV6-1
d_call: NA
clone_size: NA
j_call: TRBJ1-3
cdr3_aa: CASSELLKSGNTIYF
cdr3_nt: TGTGCCAGCAGTGAATTGCTTAAGTCCGGAAACACCATATATTTT

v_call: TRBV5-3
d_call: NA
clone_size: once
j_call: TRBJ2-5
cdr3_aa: CARSLACSTLGEETQYF
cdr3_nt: TGTGCCAGAAGCTTGGCCTGTAGCACCCTGGGGGAAGAGACCCAGTACTTC

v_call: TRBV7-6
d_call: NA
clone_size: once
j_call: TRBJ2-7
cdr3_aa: CASSYRDLGYEQYF
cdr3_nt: TGTGCCAGCAGCTACAGGGACTTAGGCTACGAGCAGTACTTC

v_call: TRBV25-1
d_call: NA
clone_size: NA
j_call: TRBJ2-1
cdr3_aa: CASSESGVINEQFF
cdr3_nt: TGTGCCAGCAGTGAATCGGGAGTTATCAATGAGCAGTTCTTC

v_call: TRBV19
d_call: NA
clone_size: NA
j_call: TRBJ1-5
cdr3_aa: CASSTDRFNQPQHF
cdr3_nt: TGTGCCAGTAGTACAGACAGGTTTAATCAGCCCCAGCATTTT

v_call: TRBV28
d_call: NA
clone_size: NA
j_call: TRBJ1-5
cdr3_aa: CASSFMGTRRYQPQHF
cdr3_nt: TGTGCCAGCAGTTTTATGGGGACCCGGCGATATCAGCCCCAGCATTTT

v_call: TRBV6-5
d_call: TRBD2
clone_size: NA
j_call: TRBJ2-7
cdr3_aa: CASGREPRGEQYF
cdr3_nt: TGTGCCAGCGGGCGGGAGCCCCGAGGAGAGCAGTACTTC